The next 17 T cell receptor beta chains were all read from a single sample in a study of blood T cell repertoires in COVID-19. This table comes from immunoSEQ multiplex PCR, and its TCRdb copy is limited to in-frame clones, with some not included. Found here are a few hundred thousand clones, 80% to 95% of them singletons; the top ten hold under 20%. Material for sequencing was PBMCs or T cells enriched from blood (not recorded which). The source of these receptors is a woman between 25 and 40 years old who had recovered from COVID-19.

A remark on this clone: Different DNA sequences within this sample yield the same CDR3. The chain links TRBV12-3 or TRBV12-4 to TRBJ1-2; D possibly corresponds to TRBD1 (6 bases). The length of the CDR3 is 13 residues. The V end was cut by 3 bases, the J end by 7 bases, with 12 bases between. In DNA form, the CDR3 reads TGTGCCAGCAGTTTCGGGGGGGCTGGTGGCTACACCTTC. Translating it yields CASSFGGAGGYTF.

The chain joins TRBV24-1 to TRBJ2-3; 8 bases map to TRBD1. Trimming cost V 3 bases and J 3 bases; bases outside gene matches: 7. This CDR3 region has 16 residues. Germline values: CDR1 KGHDR, CDR2 SFDVKD. This CDR3 reads CATSDTRTGTTDTQYF. DNA for the CDR3: TGTGCCACCAGTGATACGCGGACAGGGACTACAGATACGCAGTATTTT.

This chain joins TRBV18 and TRBJ2-2, with TRBD2 identical over 11 bases. This CDR3 comprises 15 residues. Trimming at V came to 4 bases and at J to 5 bases, leaving 3 bases not matched to a gene. CDR1 and CDR2 from the germline V gene are KGHSH and LQKENI. The CDR3 is CASSLGTSGTGELFF. The CDR3 region has the DNA TGTGCCAGCTCACTCGGGACTAGCGGAACCGGGGAGCTGTTTTTT. Full variable domain (rest looked up from reference TRBV18 and TRBJ2-2): NAGVMQNPRHLVRRRGQEARLRCSPMKGHSHVYWYRQLPEEGLKFMVYLQKENIIDESGMPKERFSAEFPKEGPSILRIQQVVRGDSAAYFCASSLGTSGTGELFFGEGSRLTVL.

The chain recombines TRBV3-1 (or the pseudogene TRBV3-2) with TRBJ1-4; TRBD1 agrees at 7 bases. Trimming took 5 bases from V and 3 from J; bases not matched to a gene: 9. Germline CDR1 is LGHDT and CDR2 is YNNKEL (reference sequence). This CDR3 has 16 amino acids. The CDR3 DNA follows: TGTGCCAGCAGCTCGACTCACAGGGGATCTAATGAAAAACTGTTTTTT. Translating it yields CASSSTHRGSNEKLFF.

The CDR3 spells CASSFPLVLQDTQYF. The DNA of the CDR3 is TGTGCCAGCAGTTTTCCTTTGGTACTACAAGATACGCAGTATTTT. The chain couples TRBV28 to TRBJ2-3; D not certain. Germline CDR1 and CDR2: MDHEN and SYDVKM. Trimming pared 3 bases from V and 5 bases from J, leaving 15 bases between. The CDR3 has 15 amino acids.

The chain recombines TRBV2 with TRBJ1-5, with D uncertain. V was trimmed by 5 bases and J by 2 bases, leaving 10 bases between them. The CDR3 has 14 amino acids. The germline CDR1 and CDR2 sequences are SNHLY and FYNNEI. Here the CDR3 DNA reads TGTGCCAGCAGTCGGGAGGCGGGCAATCAGCCCCAGCATTTT. Translating gives CASSREAGNQPQHF.

The chain combines TRBV25-1 with TRBJ2-1; unclear D gene. Germline V gives CDR1 MGHDK, CDR2 SYGVNS. The V end was cut by 7 bases, the J end by 1 base, with 14 bases between. The CDR3 length is 15 residues. CDR3 nucleotide sequence: TGTGCCAGCACTAATGGTGGCGGTTCCTACAATGAGCAGTTCTTC. Encoded protein: CASTNGGGSYNEQFF.

The chain combines TRBV6-2 or TRBV6-3 with TRBJ1-6, with D maybe TRBD1 (5 bases). V was trimmed by 4 bases and J by 11 bases, leaving 21 bases between them. This CDR3 has 16 residues. Germline CDR1 and CDR2: MNHEY and SVGEGT. CDR3 sequence: CASSSQRQRPLAPLHF. The CDR3 nucleotides are TGTGCCAGCAGTTCCCAACGACAGCGTCCGTTGGCACCCCTCCACTTT.

The gene calls are TRBV7-3 and TRBJ2-3; 9 nucleotides align to TRBD2. J lost 3 bases, V lost 2 bases, and 6 bases had no gene match. In germline, CDR1 is SGHTA, CDR2 FQGTGA. CDR3 length equals 16 residues. CDR3 sequence reads: CASSLFPSGTTDTQYF. DNA of the CDR3: TGTGCCAGCAGCTTATTTCCTAGCGGGACTACAGATACGCAGTATTTT.

CDR3 amino acids: CASSHPRQGGYGYTF. The CDR3 bases are TGCGCCAGCAGCCACCCACGACAGGGAGGCTATGGCTACACCTTC. The rearrangement uses TRBV4-3 and TRBJ1-2; 7 bases are shared with TRBD1. Germline lookup yields CDR1 LGHNA and CDR2 YSLEER. The CDR3 extends over 15 amino acids. Germline trimming cut 3 bases from V and 4 bases from J; bases unmatched to any gene: 8.

This sequence joins TRBV13 and TRBJ1-1; D gene unclear. CDR3 size: 14 residues. The germline V gene has CDR1 PRHDT and CDR2 FYEKMQ (reference sequence). Between the trimmed V and J ends, which lost 2 bases and 2 bases, there was a span of 9 bases. CDR3 DNA sequence: TGTGCCAGCAGCTTAACAGACGCTAACACTGAAGCTTTCTTT. As protein: CASSLTDANTEAFF.

This clone was recorded only once. The chain has TRBV28 and TRBJ2-2; D unresolved. Germline loops: CDR1 MDHEN, CDR2 SYDVKM. CDR3 length equals 14 residues. V lost 3 bases and J 7 bases, leaving 12 bases between the germline ends. The CDR3 is CASSFQQAFGELFF. The DNA of the CDR3 is TGTGCCAGCAGTTTTCAGCAGGCCTTCGGGGAGCTGTTTTTT. Looking up the rest from reference TRBV28 and TRBJ2-2 gives the full variable domain: DVKVTQSSRYLVKRTGEKVFLECVQDMDHENMFWYRQDPGLGLRLIYFSYDVKMKEKGDIPEGYSVSREKKERFSLILESASTNQTSMYLCASSFQQAFGELFFGEGSRLTVL.

J is TRBJ1-2 and V is TRBV5-6; D unclear. The CDR3 is 15 residues long. Trimming took 0 bases from V and 1 from J, leaving 10 bases between them. Per the germline V gene, CDR1 is SGHDT and CDR2 is YYEEEE. The CDR3 coding sequence is TGTGCCAGCAGCTTGGGACTGTCGGTTAACTATGGCTACACCTTC. This sequence encodes CASSLGLSVNYGYTF.

The CDR3 DNA sequence: TGTGCCAGCAGTTTAAGCTACTCTGGAAACACCATATATTTT. This gives the protein CASSLSYSGNTIYF. The chain links TRBV27 to TRBJ1-3; unclear D gene. CDR1 and CDR2 (germline): MNHEY, SMNVEV (reference sequence). This CDR3 contains 14 residues. The ends were cut back, 2 bases at V and 0 bases at J, with 5 bases in the middle.

The chain uses TRBV28 and TRBJ1-5; TRBD1 aligns across 12 bases. Looked up from germline, CDR1 is MDHEN and CDR2 is SYDVKM. V lost 7 bases and J lost 7; bases outside the gene matches: 8. The CDR3 extends over 15 amino acids. CDR3 sequence reads: CASKVWGQGAQPQHF. The CDR3 DNA reads as TGTGCCAGCAAGGTCTGGGGACAGGGGGCCCAGCCCCAGCATTTT. Full variable domain (missing parts from reference TRBV28 and TRBJ1-5): DVKVTQSSRYLVKRTGEKVFLECVQDMDHENMFWYRQDPGLGLRLIYFSYDVKMKEKGDIPEGYSVSREKKERFSLILESASTNQTSMYLCASKVWGQGAQPQHFGDGTRLSIL.

The V and J genes are TRBV5-8 and TRBJ1-5; D gene uncertain. Germline lookup yields CDR1 SGHTS and CDR2 YDEGEE. The CDR3 runs 15 residues. Trimming removed 2 bases at V and 3 bases at J, with 12 bases between. The DNA of the CDR3 is TGTGCCAGCAGCTTTCGGGTGTCCTCCAATCAGCCCCAGCATTTT. Amino acid sequence: CASSFRVSSNQPQHF.

The V call is TRBV28, the J call TRBJ1-5; the D gene is possibly TRBD1 (5 bases). CDR3 length: 12 amino acids. The germline V gene has CDR1 MDHEN and CDR2 SYDVKM. The CDR3 spells CTVGGSNQPQHF. CDR3 nucleotides: TGTACGGTGGGGGGGAGCAATCAGCCCCAGCATTTT.